This TCR beta chain was observed in a study of cytomegalovirus exposure and HLA in healthy donors. The CDR3 length is 16 residues. Germline V gene data show CDR1 as SGHTA and CDR2 as FQGNSA. The germline V and J ends were trimmed by 4 bases and 0 bases, with 12 bases remaining between them. PCR involved 60 Vbeta and 13 Jbeta primers. Assay: immunoSEQ multiplex PCR; the TCRdb copy retains only in-frame clones and omits some. The profile shows around 210,000 clones, over 75% of them singletons. General study findings and limits: Most sequenced TCRs were rare (though some public TCRs occurred in many donors). Later analysis identified a missense DCLRE1C variant that was linked to TCR beta V- and J-gene trimming.

This clone occurred once. Its specificity is not known. The chain links TRBV7-2 to TRBJ2-2, with a possible D match to TRBD2 (6 bases). The sample was PBMCs. This receptor was taken from a boy younger than 18 in good health and CMV-seronegative. This CDR3 reads CASSWTGTSNTGELFF. CDR3 coding DNA: TGTGCCAGCAGCTGGACCGGGACTTCGAACACCGGGGAGCTGTTTTTT.